Sequencing of this T cell receptor beta chain was carried out in a study of blood T cell repertoires in COVID-19. Study summary: Nucleic acid was either cDNA or gDNA, and it came from T cells, B-cell-depleted T cells, or PBMCs.

Looked up from germline, CDR1 is MNHEY and CDR2 is SMNVEV (reference sequence). The J segment lost 2 bases and the V segment lost 10 bases, leaving 7 bases of the junction unmatched. This CDR3 spans 13 amino acids. The authors' processing: Using reference gene primer amplification, nucleated cell counts were estimated. Sequencing was performed with immunoSEQ multiplex PCR; in TCRdb, only in-frame clones are kept and a portion is missing. V, J and clone size reflect that table, while D and trimming were determined from the DNA. Among a few hundred thousand clones listed, 85% to 90% were seen once. The TCR originated in a man aged 55 to 69 with acute or convalescent COVID-19. Sequencing input: peripheral blood. The chain recombines TRBV27 with TRBJ1-2; 7 nucleotides match TRBD1. The DNA for the CDR3 is TGTGCCACCCGCCGGACAGGCAACTATGGCTACACCTTC. The encoded protein is CATRRTGNYGYTF.